This TCR beta chain was documented in a study of STAT5B mutations in CD4+ large granular lymphocyte leukemia (dated by TCRdb to about 2022). With regard to the full study: Among the healthy controls, the CDR3 'QG' motif was associated with a particular HLA allele. The study compared the TCRbeta repertoires of patients with CD4+ T-cell large granular lymphocyte leukemia against the TCRbeta repertoires of healthy blood donors. Flow cytometry on FACSCanto II or FACSVerse confirmed that purified fractions exceeded 95% purity among lymphocytes.

The immunoSEQ assay at survey resolution was applied to genomic DNA for sequencing of TCRbeta rearrangements. The authors' analysis ran thus. A lowest detectable productive clonotype frequency of 2.59 x 10-5 was observed in the TCR sequencing data. Only productive TCRbeta rearrangements, defined as complete and in-frame sequences, were included in the analyses. Simpson clonality, calculated in the immunoSEQ Analyzer version 3.0, was used as the measure of sample clonality. Clones were grouped by frequency into very rare, small, medium, large (1-20%) or hyperexpanded (>20%) categories. Generation probabilities were estimated with OLGA 1.2.3, V-gene circos plots were made with VDJtools, specificities were searched in VDJdb, and CDR3 motifs were identified with GLIPH. TCRdb mirrors the immuneACCESS table, restricted to in-frame sequences. Some clones are absent from its copies; in checked studies, under half trace to an unresolved V gene, and the reason for the others is unknown. For V, J and clone size, that table is used; D and trimming come from the DNA. Counted in this sample were about 21,000 clones; more than 65% of them appeared once. The ten largest account for 30% of the sample.

The CDR3 numbers 15 residues from cysteine through phenylalanine. Just CDR3 DNA is preserved here, 45 bases in frame from base 1. The germline V gene supplies CDR1 ENHRY and CDR2 SYGVKD. Trimming leaves V shorter by 3 bases and J shorter by 6 bases, with the junction holding 7 bases beyond the gene matches. To note about this clone: What antigen it recognizes has not been identified. Base-call qualities are not available, and no considerably larger clone is one nucleotide away.

Healthy controls were roughly 40 blood donors whose buffy coats came from the Finnish Red Cross blood service. All TCR-sequenced material derived from peripheral blood: patient blood samples and healthy donor buffy coats. Ficoll-Hypaque gradient centrifugation was used to isolate peripheral blood mononuclear cells. CD4+ cells were magnetically purified from the buffy coats of healthy controls. Genomic DNA was extracted with the Gentra Puregene Cell and Tissue kit and quantified on a Qubit 2.0 fluorometer. General conclusions and limits of the study: Each patient's main leukemic clonotypes were private, but approximately 27% of these clonotypes showed up at low frequency in the non-leukemic repertoires of other patients. Compared with healthy CD4+ repertoires, CD4-sorted patient repertoires appeared more clonal, and this difference remained even after the putative leukemic clones were removed. Data were not HLA-matched; higher clonality in CD4+ versus CD8+ T-LGLL could reflect the relatively small sample size. TRBV06-family usage was enriched among the top patient clones (8/27) compared with healthy controls (2/35).

The source is a human donor in good health. Material: CD4+ T cells from blood buffy coats. The chain is assembled from TRBV10-3 and TRBJ2-5; a stretch of 10 junction bases matches TRBD2. The CDR3 reads CAISEGDSGRQTQYF. The sequence in DNA is TGTGCCATCAGTGAAGGGGATAGCGGGAGGCAGACCCAGTACTTC.